One sample yielded the 8 T cell receptor beta chains listed below, sequenced in a study of multiple sclerosis patients with progressive multifocal leukoencephalopathy. Method: immunoSEQ multiplex PCR; TCRdb's copy keeps in-frame clones and lacks some. Altogether about 28,000 clones are present, roughly 91% being singletons, with the ten largest covering 0.9% to 1.2%. The sample's time point: before natalizumab initiation. What was sequenced was PBMCs. The receptors shown here come from a human donor with multiple sclerosis.

This clone was picked up one time. The chain employs TRBV13 and TRBJ2-2; D is tentatively TRBD1 or TRBD2 (5 bases each). The germline gives CDR1 PRHDT, CDR2 FYEKMQ (reference sequence). Trimming took off 3 bases at V and 6 bases at J, with 8 bases between the two ends. There are 13 residues in the CDR3. The CDR3 is CASSLGEPGELFF. The DNA of the CDR3 is TGTGCCAGCAGCTTGGGGGAGCCCGGGGAGCTGTTTTTT.

The chain carries TRBV7-8 and TRBJ1-5, with D unclear. Germline V lookup: CDR1 SGHVS, CDR2 FQNEAQ. The CDR3 covers 15 residues. The V and J ends lost 5 bases and 5 bases respectively, with 16 bases between them. The CDR3 bases are TGTGCCAGCAGCCCGGGGAAGGCTAGGTATCAGCCCCAGCATTTT. Residues: CASSPGKARYQPQHF.

This sequence joins TRBV4-1 and TRBJ1-2, with 7 bases lining up with TRBD1. Per germline, CDR1 MGHRA and CDR2 YSYEKL. The J segment lost 6 bases and the V segment lost 4 bases, leaving 8 bases of the junction unmatched. This CDR3 region has 14 residues. CDR3 sequence reads: CASSPEGRGHGYTF. The CDR3 region has the DNA TGCGCCAGCAGCCCCGAAGGGAGGGGGCATGGCTACACCTTC.

This rearrangement joins TRBV9 to TRBJ1-2, with D perhaps TRBD1 (6 bases). This CDR3 is 14 amino acids long. CDR1 and CDR2 from the germline V gene are SGDLS and YYNGEE. V lost 0 bases and J lost 2, with 8 bases in between. CDR3 DNA sequence: TGTGCCAGCAGCGTAGAGCAGGGGAACTATGGCTACACCTTC. The encoded protein is CASSVEQGNYGYTF.

This rearrangement joins TRBV10-3 to TRBJ2-3; 10 bases fit TRBD2. The CDR3 runs 16 residues. CDR1 and CDR2 from the germline V gene are ENHRY and SYGVKD. The trim removed 3 bases at V and 4 bases at J, leaving 7 bases unmatched. This CDR3 reads CAISDLQREGADTQYF. The CDR3 nucleotides are TGTGCCATCAGTGACCTCCAGCGGGAGGGCGCAGATACGCAGTATTTT.

The V call is TRBV6-1, the J call TRBJ1-5; D may be TRBD1 (6 bases). Germline V gene data show CDR1 as MNHNS and CDR2 as SASEGT. This CDR3 has 14 amino acids. Trimming removed 4 bases from V and 7 bases from J, with 14 bases in between. The CDR3, as DNA: TGTGCCAGCAGTGTTGGACAGCCGCCCCAGCCCCAGCATTTT. This translates into CASSVGQPPQPQHF.

This chain connects TRBV4-3 to TRBJ1-1, with D unresolved. There are 14 residues in the CDR3. V lost 1 base and J lost 1, with 7 bases in between. Germline values: CDR1 LGHNA, CDR2 YSLEER. The CDR3 is CASSQAASNTEAFF. Written as DNA, the CDR3 is TGCGCCAGCAGCCAAGCAGCTTCGAACACTGAAGCTTTCTTT.

The chain employs TRBV5-4 and TRBJ2-7, with D tentatively TRBD1 or TRBD2 (5 bases each). The germline gives CDR1 SGHNT, CDR2 YYREEE (reference sequence). The CDR3 has 13 residues. With 3 bases removed from V and 2 bases from J, the gap between germline ends came to 9 bases. The CDR3 is CASSWDGTYEQYF. The CDR3 bases are TGTGCCAGCAGCTGGGACGGAACCTACGAGCAGTACTTC.